The entry below describes one TCR beta chain. This clonotype was recorded a few times. Its target antigen remains unknown. There are no base qualities to consult, and no much larger clone falls within one base. Every donor was a healthy Caucasian. The twin cohort consisted of three pairs of female monozygotic twins, all aged 18 to 29 years. Peripheral blood mononuclear cells were the source from which RNA for the TCR libraries was isolated. This entry is derived from a study of identical twins (dated by TCRdb to the mid-2010s). With regard to the full study: TCR alpha and beta repertoires from monozygotic twins, unrelated adults of various ages and cord blood were deep-sequenced to test whether fetal clonotypes persist. To rule out contamination, replicate twin experiments were performed at different times with different library preparation protocols.

Library generation was performed with 5' RACE. Sequencer: Illumina HiSeq 2000. A universal primer binding site was introduced by template switching, and a unique molecular identifier was present in the final cDNA, enabling accurate counting of TCR cDNA molecules. First-strand cDNA for TCR alpha and beta chains was synthesized from specific primers in the conserved constant-segment region. To control for contamination, each cDNA library was double barcoded with a SMART-Mk sample barcode plus Illumina barcodes. TruSeq adapter sequences and Illumina sample barcodes were added in two successive PCR steps. The TCR alpha and beta cDNA libraries were sequenced on the Illumina HiSeq platform using custom primers. Processing in the source paper ran as follows. MiGEC processed the raw reads to extract unique molecular identifiers, while MiXCR was used to determine the CDR3 positions. For each individual, recombination models were inferred using an EM algorithm with the repgenHMM and IGoR tools. Shared clonotypes were analyzed with the tcR package in R, and sharing was normalized by the product of cloneset sizes. To study raw recombination free of thymic and clonal selection effects, out-of-frame nonproductive sequences were analyzed. TCRdb ran its own pipeline on the public reads, namely fastp trimming at Q25 and MiXCR clone calling, and kept in-frame beta chains. CDR3 protein duplicates are merged, each entry listing the most common genes and DNA. These V and J calls are TCRdb output, not the study's own analysis. The sample table shows about 690,000 distinct CDR3 sequences, and around 20% are seen once. The ten largest clonotypes hold 4.3% of the sample.

Trimming removed 2 bases from V and 4 bases from J, leaving 10 bases between the germline ends. The germline V gene encodes CDR1 SGHRS and CDR2 YFSETQ. From the cysteine through the phenylalanine, the CDR3 covers 13 amino acids. The only DNA kept is the CDR3, 39 bases in frame from the first base. Results and caveats for the whole study, not just this receptor: In monozygotic twins, out-of-frame TCR alpha sharing was systematically underestimated by recombination models, although the models agreed with sharing between unrelated individuals. Conclusions relied on cross-sectional statistical analysis, since the same donors could not be followed over many years. Abundant cord blood beta clonotypes carried fewer insertions; young adult naive repertoires showed a weaker similar trend, while memory repertoires showed none. The excess sharing between twins in beta out-of-frame sequences was weaker because fewer shared sequences reduced the signal-to-noise ratio. Invariant T cells such as MAIT and iNKT could partly confound zero-insertion analyses, though diverse VJ usage argued against this for most clonotypes. Compared with coincidental sharing between unrelated individuals, an excess of low generation-probability sequences was observed among out-of-frame TCR alpha sequences shared between twins.

These same records also appear under a second study, on T cells expressing NK-cell markers. Per the second study: TCR beta-chain repertoires were profiled in sorted CD3+CD56+NKG2C+, CD3+CD56+NKG2C- and CD3+CD56-NKG2C+ T-cell subsets from several donors. Among the eight sequenced donors, seven were HCMV-seropositive and one was HCMV-seronegative. In several experiments an anti-gammadeltaTCR antibody was added to restrict sorting to alphabetaTCR-expressing T cells. In several donors, the dominant CD3+CD56+NKG2C+ clonotypes were among the top 10 CD8+ clonotypes and accounted for roughly 1.0-7.5% of CD8+ T cells. Those dominant clonotypes were again the most abundant among CD3+CD56-NKG2C+ cells in a handful of donors, at about 28.3-65%. Whether the expanded NKG2C-expressing T cell clones were specific for HCMV antigens was left unclear. Randomly selected healthy volunteers, three men and five women, were used as the eight sequenced donors. To determine HCMV serostatus, a commercial ELISA kit was used to detect HCMV-specific IgG in serum. For a handful of donors, unsorted PBMC were also used to sequence bulk peripheral blood T-cell repertoires. MIGEC handled demultiplexing of the reads and grouping by UMI, while MiTCR was used to assemble and quantify clonotypes. To exclude erroneous sequences, any TCR cDNA sequence not supported by at least two reads was discarded. The tcR package was used for downstream repertoire analysis, and clonotypes were matched between fractions using CDR3 nucleotide sequence together with V segment. VDJmatch was used to annotate antigen specificity against VDJdb, with one amino acid substitution allowed in CDR3.

The sequence links TRBV5-1 to TRBJ2-7, with TRBD2 as a weak D call on 5 bases. The sequence came from a woman between 18 and 30 years old in good health. Sequencing was done on a sample of PBMCs. At the DNA level, the sequence is TGCGCCAGCAGCTTTATCGGGGTGTACGAGCAGTACTTC. It specifies CASSFIGVYEQYF. When the CDR3 is completed using the reference TRBV5-1 and TRBJ2-7 genes on either side, the full variable domain is KAGVTQTPRYLIKTRGQQVTLSCSPISGHRSVSWYQQTPGQGLQFLFEYFSETQRNKGNFPGRFSGRQFSNSRSEMNVSTLELGDSALYLCASSFIGVYEQYFGPGTRLTVT.